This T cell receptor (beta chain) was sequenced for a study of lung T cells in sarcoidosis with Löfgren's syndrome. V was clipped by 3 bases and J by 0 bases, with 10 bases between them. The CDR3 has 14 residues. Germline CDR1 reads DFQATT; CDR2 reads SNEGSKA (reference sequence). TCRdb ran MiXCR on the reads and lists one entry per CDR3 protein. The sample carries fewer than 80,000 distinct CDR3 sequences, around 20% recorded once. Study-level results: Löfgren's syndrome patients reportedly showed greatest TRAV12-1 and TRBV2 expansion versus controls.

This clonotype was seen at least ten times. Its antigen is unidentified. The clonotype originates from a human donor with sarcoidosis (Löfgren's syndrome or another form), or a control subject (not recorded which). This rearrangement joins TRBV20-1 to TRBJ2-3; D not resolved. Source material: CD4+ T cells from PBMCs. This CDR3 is CSARKPSSTDTQYF. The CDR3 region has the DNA TGCAGTGCTAGGAAGCCATCTAGCACAGATACGCAGTATTTT.